This T cell receptor (beta chain) emerged from a study of shared clonotypes between healthy human individuals. Overall study: Aged 18 to 49, the donors were a couple of women and a few men.

It was 300 ng DNA, about 30,000 T cell genomes, that went into each replicate PCR of unsorted PBMC. In the original processing: With immunoSEQ giving junction-only sequences and no quality scores, filtering differed. Profiling relied on immunoSEQ multiplex PCR, and the TCRdb table lists in-frame clones only, not all of them. V and J calls and clone size come straight from that table; D and trimming were deduced from the DNA. This table has about 490,000 clones, 81% appearing once. The TCR sequence derives from a woman aged 40 to 49 in good health. Some clones in this sample may be carry-over from other donors' samples. The sequenced sample was PBMCs.

The CDR3 DNA follows: TGCAGCGTTGAATACTCCGGGACAGGGCAAACTGAAGCTTTCTTT. Translated, it gives CSVEYSGTGQTEAFF. The gene calls are TRBV29-1 and TRBJ1-1; TRBD1 agrees at 9 bases. This CDR3 has 15 amino acids. Germline CDR1 SQVTM, CDR2 ANQGSEA. V lost 2 bases and J lost 5; bases outside the gene matches: 9.